This is a list of T cell receptor beta chains from one sample in a study of shared clonotypes between healthy human individuals. Repertoires were generated with immunoSEQ multiplex PCR, while TCRdb's copy carries only in-frame clones and drops some. The repertoire holds approximately 500,000 clones, with 60% to 80% as singletons. Sequenced input: PBMCs. The receptors come from a woman aged 40 to 50 in good health. Some clones in this sample may be carry-over from other donors' samples. The CDR3 runs from the conserved cysteine through the conserved F or W. D genes are given only for firm matches. Not all rows give a size; the values are once, few, many and, for expanded clones, a class.

cdr3_aa: CASSVGENYGYTF
cdr3_nt: TGTGCCAGCAGTGTGGGTGAAAACTATGGCTACACCTTC
clone_size: .
v_call: TRBV2
j_call: TRBJ1-2
d_call: .

cdr3_aa: CARGLAGNYEQYF
cdr3_nt: TGTGCCAGAGGACTAGCGGGCAACTACGAGCAGTACTTC
clone_size: once
v_call: TRBV28
j_call: TRBJ2-7
d_call: TRBD2

cdr3_aa: CASKSGSSYNEQFF
cdr3_nt: TGTGCCAGTAAGAGCGGGAGCTCCTACAATGAGCAGTTCTTC
clone_size: .
v_call: TRBV5-4
j_call: TRBJ2-1
d_call: TRBD2

cdr3_aa: CASTLDRAANYGYTF
cdr3_nt: TGTGCCAGCACCCTGGATCGGGCCGCTAACTATGGCTACACCTTC
clone_size: .
v_call: TRBV6-5
j_call: TRBJ1-2
d_call: .

cdr3_aa: CASSFAGSAYNEQFF
cdr3_nt: TGTGCCAGCAGTTTTGCAGGGTCAGCCTACAATGAGCAGTTCTTC
clone_size: few
v_call: TRBV28
j_call: TRBJ2-1
d_call: .

cdr3_aa: CASSLKSWGLYGYTF
cdr3_nt: TGCGCCAGCAGCCTGAAATCGTGGGGCCTCTATGGCTACACCTTC
clone_size: .
v_call: TRBV4-3
j_call: TRBJ1-2
d_call: .

cdr3_aa: CASSSLAGVNEQFF
cdr3_nt: TGTGCCAGCAGTTCCCTAGCGGGAGTGAATGAGCAGTTCTTC
clone_size: .
v_call: TRBV27
j_call: TRBJ2-1
d_call: TRBD2

cdr3_aa: CASSSRLTGTGFQETQYF
cdr3_nt: TGTGCCAGCAGCTCCAGGCTTACCGGGACAGGCTTCCAAGAGACCCAGTACTTC
clone_size: .
v_call: TRBV7-2
j_call: TRBJ2-5
d_call: TRBD1

cdr3_aa: CASYEPGMNTEAFF
cdr3_nt: TGTGCCAGCTACGAACCGGGGATGAACACTGAAGCTTTCTTT
clone_size: .
v_call: TRBV27
j_call: TRBJ1-1
d_call: .

cdr3_aa: CASSQQGAFLNEKLFF
cdr3_nt: TGTGCCAGCAGCCAACAGGGGGCCTTCCTTAATGAAAAACTGTTTTTT
clone_size: .
v_call: TRBV5-5
j_call: TRBJ1-4
d_call: TRBD1

cdr3_aa: CASSLTESSGANVLTF
cdr3_nt: TGTGCCAGCAGCTTAACGGAGAGTTCTGGGGCCAACGTCCTGACTTTC
clone_size: .
v_call: TRBV7-3
j_call: TRBJ2-6
d_call: .

cdr3_aa: CASSSGTGYNEQYF
cdr3_nt: TGTGCCAGCAGTTCAGGGACAGGGTACAACGAGCAGTACTTC
clone_size: once
v_call: TRBV28
j_call: TRBJ2-7
d_call: TRBD1

cdr3_aa: CASSLPTFRSLNTEAFF
cdr3_nt: TGTGCCAGCAGCTTACCTACCTTTCGCTCCTTAAACACTGAAGCTTTCTTT
clone_size: .
v_call: TRBV7-9
j_call: TRBJ1-1
d_call: .

cdr3_aa: CASSPVGQGRKTEAFF
cdr3_nt: TGTGCCAGCTCACCCGTGGGACAGGGAAGGAAGACTGAAGCTTTCTTT
clone_size: .
v_call: TRBV18
j_call: TRBJ1-1
d_call: TRBD1

cdr3_aa: CASSFGFGSYEQYF
cdr3_nt: TGTGCCAGCAGCTTTGGGTTCGGCTCCTACGAGCAGTACTTC
clone_size: .
v_call: TRBV5-5
j_call: TRBJ2-7
d_call: .